The present T cell receptor (beta chain) was sequenced within a study of Ad26.COV2.S vaccination and SARS-CoV-2 variants. On the study more broadly: The study gave Ad26.COV2.S intramuscularly, once or twice 56 days apart.

The V gene lost 3 bases and the J gene lost 0 bases, with 12 bases spanning the gap. There are 15 residues in the CDR3. Germline V CDR1 and CDR2: SGHRS, YFSETQ. As to treatment: over 15 received Ad26.COV2.S at low or high dose, single or two shots; several received placebo; per-sample allocation not given. Specimen acquisition occurred on day 63 following the initial vaccine or placebo injection. Adults aged 18-55 years in Boston included the donor. Measured with immunoSEQ multiplex PCR; TCRdb has only the in-frame clones, and not every one. In the table there are fewer than 400,000 clones, 80% to 90% of which are singletons.

V is TRBV5-1 and J is TRBJ1-1, with D perhaps matching TRBD1 (6 bases). The specimen comprised peripheral blood, sampled in a trial of Ad26.COV2.S vaccine versus placebo. This TCR derives from a person between 18 and 59 years old who received the Ad26.COV2.S COVID-19 vaccine or a placebo. The CDR3 DNA follows: TGCGCCAGCAGCTCTTTACAGGGCCTGAACACTGAAGCTTTCTTT. This sequence encodes CASSSLQGLNTEAFF.